This TCR beta chain was captured by sequencing in a study of T cell responses to AZD1222 COVID-19 vaccine. CDR1 and CDR2 (germline): SEHNR, FQNEAQ (reference sequence). This CDR3 is built from 15 residues. Note on this clone: The antigen remains unidentified. The junction departs from the called germline gene at one end, perhaps through a read error.

Using immunoSEQ multiplex PCR, the repertoire was profiled, and TCRdb retains in-frame clones only, with some absent. Of over 150,000 clones in the sample, 90% were seen once. The study, taken as a whole, reports: The donor cohort was predominantly white British with a female majority, and clonal diversity may have been underestimated. Along spike, vaccine-associated CD4 TCRs were found throughout, with dominance at 160-218 and 743-854.

The gene calls are TRBV7-9 and TRBJ1-5, with 10 bases matching TRBD1. Sequenced here: peripheral blood, sampled on day 0 of AZD1222 vaccination. The sequence was obtained from an adult in good health. CDR3 sequence: CASSLGTGVGQPQHF. The CDR3 bases are TGTGCTAGCAGCTTAGGGACAGGGGTAGGTCAGCCCCAGCATTTT.